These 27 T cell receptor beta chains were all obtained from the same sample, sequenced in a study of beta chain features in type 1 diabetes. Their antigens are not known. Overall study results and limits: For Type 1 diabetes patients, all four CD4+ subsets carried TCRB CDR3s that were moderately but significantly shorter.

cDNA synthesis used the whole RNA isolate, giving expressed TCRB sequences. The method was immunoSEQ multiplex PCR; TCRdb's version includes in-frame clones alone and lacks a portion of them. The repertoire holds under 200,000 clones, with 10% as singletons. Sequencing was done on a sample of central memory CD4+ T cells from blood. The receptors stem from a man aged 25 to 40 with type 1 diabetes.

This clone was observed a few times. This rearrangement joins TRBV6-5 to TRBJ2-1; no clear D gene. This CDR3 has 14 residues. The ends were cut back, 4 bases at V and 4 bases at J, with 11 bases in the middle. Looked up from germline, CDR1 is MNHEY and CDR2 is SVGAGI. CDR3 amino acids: CASSSDPTYNEQFF. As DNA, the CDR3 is TGTGCCAGCAGTTCTGACCCGACTTACAATGAGCAGTTCTTC.

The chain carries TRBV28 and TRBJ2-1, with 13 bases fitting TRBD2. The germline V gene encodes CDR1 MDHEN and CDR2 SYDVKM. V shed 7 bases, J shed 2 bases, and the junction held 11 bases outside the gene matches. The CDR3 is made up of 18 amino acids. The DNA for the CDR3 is TGTGCCAGCACCTTGGGACTAGCGGGAAAGAGCACCTACAATGAGCAGTTCTTC. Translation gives CASTLGLAGKSTYNEQFF.

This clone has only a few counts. The CDR3 loop is CASSRQGGNEKLFF. CDR3 sequence (DNA): TGTGCCAGCTCACGACAGGGTGGTAATGAAAAACTGTTTTTT. V and J are TRBV18 and TRBJ1-4, with TRBD1 matching over 7 bases. V was clipped by 4 bases and J by 4 bases; unmatched bases: 3. This CDR3 is 14 amino acids long. Germline CDR1 KGHSH, CDR2 LQKENI.

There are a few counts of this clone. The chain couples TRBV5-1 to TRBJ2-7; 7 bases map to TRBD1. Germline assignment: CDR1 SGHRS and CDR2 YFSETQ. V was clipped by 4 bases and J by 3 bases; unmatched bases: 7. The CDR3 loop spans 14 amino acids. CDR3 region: CASSQGTAIYEQYF. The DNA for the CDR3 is TGCGCCAGCAGCCAAGGGACAGCCATCTACGAGCAGTACTTC.

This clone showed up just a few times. The CDR3 coding sequence is TGTGCCAGCGGGGACAGGGGTTATGGCTACACCTTC. The encoded protein is CASGDRGYGYTF. V gene TRBV28 combines with J gene TRBJ1-2, with 10 bases that match TRBD1. The V segment lost 8 bases and the J segment 5 bases; nucleotides outside the gene matches: 2. Germline V gene lookup returns CDR1 MDHEN and CDR2 SYDVKM. This CDR3 is built from 12 residues.

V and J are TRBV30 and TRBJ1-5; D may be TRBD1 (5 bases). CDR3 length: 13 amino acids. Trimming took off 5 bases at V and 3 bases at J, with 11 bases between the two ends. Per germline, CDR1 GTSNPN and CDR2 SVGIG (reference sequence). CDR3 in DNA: TGTGCCTGGGCACCAGGGCTCAATCAGCCCCAGCATTTT. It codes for CAWAPGLNQPQHF.

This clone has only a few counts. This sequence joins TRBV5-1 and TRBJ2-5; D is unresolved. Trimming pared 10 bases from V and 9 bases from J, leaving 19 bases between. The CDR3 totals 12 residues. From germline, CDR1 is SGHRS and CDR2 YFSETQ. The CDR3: CASRLTQESQYF. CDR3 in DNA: TGCGCCTCGCGGCTAACTCAAGAATCCCAGTACTTC.

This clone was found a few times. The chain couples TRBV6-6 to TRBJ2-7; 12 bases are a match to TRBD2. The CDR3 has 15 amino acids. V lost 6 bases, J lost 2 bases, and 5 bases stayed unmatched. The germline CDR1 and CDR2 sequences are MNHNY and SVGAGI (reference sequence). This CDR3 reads CASSTGLAGTYEQYF. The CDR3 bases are TGTGCCAGCAGCACCGGACTAGCGGGGACCTACGAGCAGTACTTC.

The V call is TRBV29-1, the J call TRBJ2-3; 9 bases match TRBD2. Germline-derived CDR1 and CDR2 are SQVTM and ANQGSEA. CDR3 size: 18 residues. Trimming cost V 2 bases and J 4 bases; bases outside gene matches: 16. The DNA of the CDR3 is TGCAGCGTTGAAAGGGGAATCGGACTAGCGATCGGCGCAGATACGCAGTATTTT. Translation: CSVERGIGLAIGADTQYF.

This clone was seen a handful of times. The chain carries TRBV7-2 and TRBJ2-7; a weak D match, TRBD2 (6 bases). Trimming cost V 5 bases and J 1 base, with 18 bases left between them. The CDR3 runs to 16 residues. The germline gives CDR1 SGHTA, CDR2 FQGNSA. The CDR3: CASSVNNGGGSYEQYF. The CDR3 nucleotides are TGTGCCAGCAGCGTCAACAACGGGGGTGGGTCCTACGAGCAGTACTTC.

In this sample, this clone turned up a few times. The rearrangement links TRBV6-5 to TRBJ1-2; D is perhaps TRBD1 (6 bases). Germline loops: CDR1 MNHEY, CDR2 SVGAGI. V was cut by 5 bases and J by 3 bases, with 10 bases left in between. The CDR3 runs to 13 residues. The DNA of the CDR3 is TGTGCCAGCAGTGCGACAGGCTACTATGGCTACACCTTC. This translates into CASSATGYYGYTF.

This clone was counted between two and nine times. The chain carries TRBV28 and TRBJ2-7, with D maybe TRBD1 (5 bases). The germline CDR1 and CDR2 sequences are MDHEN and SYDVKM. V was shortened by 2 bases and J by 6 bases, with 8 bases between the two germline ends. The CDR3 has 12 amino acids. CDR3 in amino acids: CASSLRQGEQYF. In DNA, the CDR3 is TGTGCCAGCAGTTTACGGCAGGGCGAGCAGTACTTC.

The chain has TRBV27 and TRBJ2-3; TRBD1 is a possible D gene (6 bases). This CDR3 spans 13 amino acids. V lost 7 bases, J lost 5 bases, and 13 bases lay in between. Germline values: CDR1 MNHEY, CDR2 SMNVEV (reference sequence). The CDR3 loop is CASNSQGRDTQYF. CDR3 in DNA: TGTGCCAGCAACTCACAGGGAAGAGATACGCAGTATTTT.

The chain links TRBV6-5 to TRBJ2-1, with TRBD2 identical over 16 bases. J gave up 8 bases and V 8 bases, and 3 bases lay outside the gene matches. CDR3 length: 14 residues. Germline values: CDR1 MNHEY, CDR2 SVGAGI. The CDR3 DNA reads TGTGCCAGCGGGACTAGCGGGAGGGTACATGAGCAGTTCTTC. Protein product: CASGTSGRVHEQFF.

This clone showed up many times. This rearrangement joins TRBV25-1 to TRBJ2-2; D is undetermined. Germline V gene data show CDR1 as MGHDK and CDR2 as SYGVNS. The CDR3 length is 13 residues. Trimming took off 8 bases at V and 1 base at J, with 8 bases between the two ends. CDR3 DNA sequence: TGTGCCAGCTGCGAAAAGAACACCGGGGAGCTGTTTTTT. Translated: CASCEKNTGELFF.

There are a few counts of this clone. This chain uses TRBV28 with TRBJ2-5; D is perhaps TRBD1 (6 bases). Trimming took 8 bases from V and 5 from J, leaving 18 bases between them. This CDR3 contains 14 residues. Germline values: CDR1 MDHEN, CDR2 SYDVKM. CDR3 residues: CASRDTKTRETQYF. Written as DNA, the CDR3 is TGTGCCAGCCGGGACACCAAAACGAGGGAGACCCAGTACTTC.

CDR3 nucleotide sequence: TGTGCCAGCAGCCTGCTAGCGGGAGGGCGCGAGCAGTACTTC. Its translation is CASSLLAGGREQYF. This rearrangement joins TRBV11-2 to TRBJ2-7; 12 nucleotides agree with TRBD2. This CDR3 region has 14 residues. Germline trimming cut 5 bases from V and 6 bases from J; bases unmatched to any gene: 5. The germline CDR1 and CDR2 sequences are SGHAT and FQNNGV.

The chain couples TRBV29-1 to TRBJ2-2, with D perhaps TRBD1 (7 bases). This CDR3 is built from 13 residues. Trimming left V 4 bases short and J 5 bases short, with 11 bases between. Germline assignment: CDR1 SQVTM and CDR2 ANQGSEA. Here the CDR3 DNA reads TGCAGCGTTGTACCAGGGGGGACCGGGGAGCTGTTTTTT. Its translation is CSVVPGGTGELFF.

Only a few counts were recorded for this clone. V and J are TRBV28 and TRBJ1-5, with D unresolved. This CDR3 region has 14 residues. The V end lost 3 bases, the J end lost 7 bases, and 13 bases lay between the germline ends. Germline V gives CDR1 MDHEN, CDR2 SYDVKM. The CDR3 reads CASSLFGFGQPQHF. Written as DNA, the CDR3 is TGTGCCAGCAGTTTGTTCGGGTTCGGACAGCCCCAGCATTTT.

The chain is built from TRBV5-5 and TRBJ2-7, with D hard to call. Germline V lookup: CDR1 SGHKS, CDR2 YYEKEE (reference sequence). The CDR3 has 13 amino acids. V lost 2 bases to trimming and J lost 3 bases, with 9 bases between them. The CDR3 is CASSLIGIYEQYF. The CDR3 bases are TGTGCCAGCAGCTTAATCGGTATCTACGAGCAGTACTTC.

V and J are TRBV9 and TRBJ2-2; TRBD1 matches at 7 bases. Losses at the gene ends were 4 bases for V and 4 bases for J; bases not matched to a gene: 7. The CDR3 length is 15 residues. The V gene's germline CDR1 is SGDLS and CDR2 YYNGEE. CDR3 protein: CASSTRTGSTGELFF. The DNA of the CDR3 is TGTGCCAGCAGCACCCGGACAGGAAGCACCGGGGAGCTGTTTTTT. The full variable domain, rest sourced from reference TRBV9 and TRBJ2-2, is DSGVTQTPKHLITATGQRVTLRCSPRSGDLSVYWYQQSLDQGLQFLIQYYNGEERAKGNILERFSAQQFPDLHSELNLSSLELGDSALYFCASSTRTGSTGELFFGEGSRLTVL.

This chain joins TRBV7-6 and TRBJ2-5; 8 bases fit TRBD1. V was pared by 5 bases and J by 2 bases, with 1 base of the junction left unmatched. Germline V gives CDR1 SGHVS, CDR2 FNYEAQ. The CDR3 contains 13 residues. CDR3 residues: CASSNRGQETQYF. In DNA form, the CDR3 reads TGTGCCAGCAGCAACAGGGGGCAAGAGACCCAGTACTTC.

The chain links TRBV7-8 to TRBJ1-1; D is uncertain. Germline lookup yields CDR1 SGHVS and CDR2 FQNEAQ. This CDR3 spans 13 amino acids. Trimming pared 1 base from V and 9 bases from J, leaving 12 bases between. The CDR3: CASSLGSGSKAFF. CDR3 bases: TGTGCCAGCAGCTTAGGCTCGGGTTCTAAAGCTTTCTTT.

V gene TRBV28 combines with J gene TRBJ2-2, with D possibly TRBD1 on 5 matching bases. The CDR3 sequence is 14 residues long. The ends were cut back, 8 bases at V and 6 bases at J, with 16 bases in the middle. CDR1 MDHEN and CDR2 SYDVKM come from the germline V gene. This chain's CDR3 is CASLNTGSAGELFF. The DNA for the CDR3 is TGTGCCAGCCTAAATACAGGATCAGCCGGGGAGCTGTTTTTT. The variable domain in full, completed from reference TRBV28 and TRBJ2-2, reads DVKVTQSSRYLVKRTGEKVFLECVQDMDHENMFWYRQDPGLGLRLIYFSYDVKMKEKGDIPEGYSVSREKKERFSLILESASTNQTSMYLCASLNTGSAGELFFGEGSRLTVL.

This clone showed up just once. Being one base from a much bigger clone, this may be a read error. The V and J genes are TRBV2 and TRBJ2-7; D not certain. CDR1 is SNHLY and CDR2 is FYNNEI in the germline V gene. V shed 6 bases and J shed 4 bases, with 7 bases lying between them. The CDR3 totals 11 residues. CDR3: CASSPIYEQYF. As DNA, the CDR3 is TGTGCCAGCAGCCCCATTTACGAGCAGTACTTC.

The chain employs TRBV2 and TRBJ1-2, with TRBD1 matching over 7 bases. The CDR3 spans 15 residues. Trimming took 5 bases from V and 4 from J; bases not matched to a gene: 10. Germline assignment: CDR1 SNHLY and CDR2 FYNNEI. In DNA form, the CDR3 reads TGTGCCAGCAGTCCGCTCACAGGGGTTGGCTATGGCTACACCTTC. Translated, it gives CASSPLTGVGYGYTF.

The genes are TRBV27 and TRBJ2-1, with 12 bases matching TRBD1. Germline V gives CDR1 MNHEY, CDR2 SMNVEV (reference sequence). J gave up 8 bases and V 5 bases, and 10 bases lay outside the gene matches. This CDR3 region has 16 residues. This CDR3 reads CASSTRDRGRRDEQFF. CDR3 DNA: TGTGCCAGCAGTACACGGGACAGGGGGCGCAGGGATGAGCAGTTCTTC.